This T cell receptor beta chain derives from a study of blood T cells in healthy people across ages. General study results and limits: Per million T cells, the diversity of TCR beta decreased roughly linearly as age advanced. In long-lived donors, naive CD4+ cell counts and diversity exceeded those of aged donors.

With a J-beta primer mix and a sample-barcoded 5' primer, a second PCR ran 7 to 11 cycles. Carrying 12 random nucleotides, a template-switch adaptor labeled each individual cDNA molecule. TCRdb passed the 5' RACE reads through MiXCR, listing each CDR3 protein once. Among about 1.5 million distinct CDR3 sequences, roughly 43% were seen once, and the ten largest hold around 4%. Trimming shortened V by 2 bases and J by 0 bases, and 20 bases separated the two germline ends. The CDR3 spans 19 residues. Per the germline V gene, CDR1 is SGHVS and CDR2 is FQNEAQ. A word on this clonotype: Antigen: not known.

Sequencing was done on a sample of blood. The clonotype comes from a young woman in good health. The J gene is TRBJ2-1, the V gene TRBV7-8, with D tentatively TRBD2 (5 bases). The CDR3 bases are TGTGCCAGCAGCTTATCAGGACTGGACGACCGGAGCTCCTACAATGAGCAGTTCTTC. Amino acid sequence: CASSLSGLDDRSSYNEQFF.